This TCR beta chain came from a study of cytomegalovirus exposure and HLA in healthy donors. Study-level results: Being productive about 87% or about 30% of the time was typical of most TCR beta V segments in an earlier analysis. The investigators catalogued 150 or so TCR beta chains as cytomegalovirus-associated. The classifier reportedly diagnosed cytomegalovirus status with high sensitivity and specificity.

The CDR3 contains 16 residues. V shed 4 bases and J 7 bases; nucleotides not matched to a gene: 8. Germline CDR1 SGHNT, CDR2 YENEEA. Comments on this clone: Its specificity is unknown.

PCR used 60 Vbeta primers and 13 Jbeta primers. Here immunoSEQ multiplex PCR was the method, and the copy in TCRdb shows in-frame clones only, minus some. The record lists approximately 120,000 clones, of which the ten most abundant hold more than 1%. The clonotype comes from a man aged 18 to 29 in good health and CMV-seronegative. The source material was PBMCs. The chain recombines TRBV11-3 with TRBJ2-1, with 12 bases that match TRBD2. CDR3 protein: CASSSSLAGGVNEQFF. The CDR3 DNA sequence: TGTGCCAGCAGCTCCTCTCTAGCGGGAGGGGTAAATGAGCAGTTCTTC.